The 18 T cell receptor beta chains below all came from one sample that was sequenced in a study of blood T cell repertoires in COVID-19. TCRdb keeps only in-frame clones here, not all; method: immunoSEQ multiplex PCR. The table records roughly 63,000 clones, under 85% of them present only once. Sequenced sample: peripheral blood. These receptors were obtained from a woman at least 80 years old with acute or convalescent COVID-19.

The chain employs TRBV4-1 and TRBJ2-1, with 11 bases that match TRBD1. Germline V gene sequence: CDR1 MGHRA, CDR2 YSYEKL. This CDR3 comprises 15 residues. J lost 7 bases, V lost 3 bases, and 5 bases had no gene match. The CDR3 loop is CASSHPGQGGNEQFF. CDR3 coding DNA: TGCGCCAGCAGCCATCCGGGACAGGGGGGAAATGAGCAGTTCTTC.

This chain uses TRBV9 with TRBJ1-1, with 8 bases aligning to TRBD1. Per the germline V gene, CDR1 is SGDLS and CDR2 is YYNGEE. With V trimmed by 0 bases and J by 1 base, 11 bases remained unmatched. The CDR3 consists of 18 residues. The CDR3 here is CASSVERTGPWRNTEAFF. CDR3 nucleotide sequence: TGTGCCAGCAGCGTAGAAAGGACAGGGCCCTGGAGGAACACTGAAGCTTTCTTT.

The rearrangement joins TRBV29-1 to TRBJ1-2; no firm D call. V shed 6 bases and J shed 6 bases, with 5 bases lying between them. The CDR3 length is 9 residues. Germline-derived CDR1 and CDR2 are SQVTM and ANQGSEA. The CDR3 spells CSVGDGYTF. The CDR3 bases are TGCAGCGTCGGTGATGGCTACACCTTC.

The rearrangement uses TRBV7-6 and TRBJ1-6; D not resolved. The CDR3 length is 15 residues. Germline CDR1 SGHVS, CDR2 FNYEAQ. V was clipped by 0 bases and J by 7 bases, with 10 bases between them. The CDR3 sequence: CASSLAGLGNSPLHF. CDR3 bases: TGTGCCAGCAGCTTAGCTGGACTAGGGAATTCACCCCTCCACTTT. Based on the CDR3 plus reference TRBV7-6 and TRBJ1-6, the full variable domain is GAGVSQSPRYKVTKRGQDVALRCDPISGHVSLYWYRQALGQGPEFLTYFNYEAQQDKSGLPNDRFSAERPEGSISTLTIQRTEQRDSAMYRCASSLAGLGNSPLHFGNGTRLTVT.

This clone counts as medium-sized (0.01 to 0.1%). The chain joins TRBV27 to TRBJ2-5; 13 nucleotides agree with TRBD2. V gave up 2 bases and J gave up 3 bases; unmatched junction bases: 3. The CDR3 is 16 amino acids. Germline V CDR1 and CDR2: MNHEY, SMNVEV (reference sequence). This CDR3 reads CASSLTGTSGEETQYF. CDR3 in DNA: TGTGCCAGCAGTTTAACCGGGACTAGCGGGGAAGAGACCCAGTACTTC.

CDR3 amino acids: CASSPPSGMPETQYF. Here the CDR3 DNA reads TGTGCCAGCAGCCCTCCTAGCGGGATGCCAGAGACCCAGTACTTC. The rearrangement joins TRBV6-2 or TRBV6-3 to TRBJ2-5; 9 bases match TRBD2. Germline lookup yields CDR1 MNHEY and CDR2 SVGEGT. There are 15 residues in the CDR3. The V and J ends lost 6 bases and 4 bases, in that order; junction bases with no gene match: 9.

The chain carries TRBV19 and TRBJ2-1, with 10 bases aligning to TRBD2. This CDR3 region has 16 residues. Germline V lookup: CDR1 LNHDA, CDR2 SQIVND (reference sequence). Trimming cost V 2 bases and J 10 bases; bases outside gene matches: 11. CDR3 sequence: CASSISRLAGVVEQFF. CDR3 coding DNA: TGTGCCAGTAGTATAAGCAGGCTAGCGGGAGTCGTGGAGCAGTTCTTC.

The rearrangement uses TRBV23-1 and TRBJ1-1; D is undetermined. TRBV23-1 is given ORF status, its function remaining uncertain. The CDR3 is made up of 17 amino acids. V shed 0 bases and J shed 4 bases, with 18 bases lying between them. The CDR3 protein is CASSQSFVLLRGTEAFF. CDR3 nucleotides: TGCGCCAGCAGTCAATCCTTCGTTTTATTAAGAGGCACTGAAGCTTTCTTT.

This clone was seen a few times. This chain uses TRBV7-3 with TRBJ2-3; weak D call: TRBD2 (5 bases). The CDR3 has 15 amino acids. Trimming left V 1 base short and J 1 base short, with 9 bases between. CDR1 and CDR2 from the germline V gene are SGHTA and FQGTGA. DNA of the CDR3: TGTGCCAGCAGCTTAATCGGCGGGCGCACAGATACGCAGTATTTT. Protein product: CASSLIGGRTDTQYF. The full variable domain, in which reference TRBV7-3 and TRBJ2-3 provide the parts outside the CDR3, is GAGVSQTPSNKVTEKGKYVELRCDPISGHTALYWYRQSLGQGPEFLIYFQGTGAADDSGLPNDRFFAVRPEGSVSTLKIQRTERGDSAVYLCASSLIGGRTDTQYFGPGTRLTVL.

The chain couples TRBV6-5 to TRBJ1-2, with 7 bases lining up with TRBD1. Germline CDR1 is MNHEY and CDR2 is SVGAGI. Trimming at V came to 7 bases and at J to 0 bases, leaving 5 bases not matched to a gene. This CDR3 has 14 residues. The CDR3, as DNA: TGTGCCAGCACCTTCAGGGGGGCTAACTATGGCTACACCTTC. It encodes CASTFRGANYGYTF.

This chain joins TRBV30 and TRBJ2-3, with D possibly matching TRBD2 (6 bases). Trimming stripped 0 bases from V and 4 bases from J, with 11 bases between. CDR1 and CDR2 (germline): GTSNPN, SVGIG (reference sequence). The CDR3 is 14 amino acids. CDR3 region: CAWSVLGGADTQYF. The CDR3 DNA follows: TGTGCCTGGAGTGTACTGGGGGGTGCAGATACGCAGTATTTT.

The chain has TRBV7-3 and TRBJ2-1, with D maybe TRBD1 (6 bases). CDR3 length: 15 residues. In germline, CDR1 is SGHTA, CDR2 FQGTGA. Trimming took off 1 base at V and 7 bases at J, with 14 bases between the two ends. This chain's CDR3 is CASSLSAGQGNEQFF. The DNA of the CDR3 is TGTGCCAGCAGCTTAAGCGCAGGGCAGGGGAATGAGCAGTTCTTC.

The CDR3 DNA is TGTGCCAGCTCACCACGGGGGGAGGGCGGCAATGAGCAGTTCTTC. Protein sequence: CASSPRGEGGNEQFF. The chain carries TRBV18 and TRBJ2-1, with 7 bases matching TRBD2. The CDR3 loop spans 15 amino acids. J gave up 6 bases and V 1 base, and 6 bases lay outside the gene matches. CDR1 KGHSH and CDR2 LQKENI come from the germline V gene.

The J gene is TRBJ2-2, the V gene TRBV7-8, with 14 bases fitting TRBD2. Germline CDR1 SGHVS, CDR2 FQNEAQ. The CDR3 has 14 residues. J lost 7 bases, V lost 11 bases, and 6 bases had no gene match. The CDR3 reads CAAQGLAGVGELFF. The CDR3 region has the DNA TGTGCCGCTCAGGGACTAGCGGGAGTCGGGGAGCTGTTTTTT.

This chain joins TRBV14 and TRBJ1-2; 7 bases are shared with TRBD1. The CDR3 spans 14 residues. The V and J ends lost 5 bases and 4 bases, in that order; junction bases with no gene match: 7. Germline V gene data show CDR1 as SGHDN and CDR2 as FVKESK. The CDR3 DNA is TGTGCCAGCAGCGCCCTGGGACAGTCCTATGGCTACACCTTC. Amino acid sequence: CASSALGQSYGYTF.

J is TRBJ2-7 and V is TRBV3-1 (or the pseudogene TRBV3-2), with D hard to call. The germline V and J ends were trimmed by 4 bases and 0 bases, with 10 bases remaining between them. Germline V lookup: CDR1 LGHDT, CDR2 YNNKEL (reference sequence). This CDR3 has 14 residues. The CDR3 region has the DNA TGTGCCAGCAGCCGATCCAGAAGCTCCTACGAGCAGTACTTC. Its protein product is CASSRSRSSYEQYF.

This clone was picked up one time. This sequence joins TRBV6-6 and TRBJ2-1; a weak D match, TRBD2 (6 bases). The CDR3 spans 14 residues. Germline lookup yields CDR1 MNHNY and CDR2 SVGAGI (reference sequence). V was trimmed by 5 bases and J by 5 bases, leaving 13 bases between them. The CDR3 sequence: CASSPGDFNNEQFF. The CDR3, as DNA: TGTGCCAGCAGTCCCGGGGACTTTAACAATGAGCAGTTCTTC.

This chain joins TRBV5-1 and TRBJ1-5; D unclear. The ends were cut back, 0 bases at V and 7 bases at J, with 8 bases in the middle. The CDR3 sequence is 13 residues long. The V gene's germline CDR1 is SGHRS and CDR2 YFSETQ. The CDR3 sequence: CASSLAPGQPQHF. CDR3 sequence (DNA): TGCGCCAGCAGCTTGGCTCCGGGGCAGCCCCAGCATTTT.